This record concerns one TCR beta chain sequence. The data stem from a study of CD8+ T cells in alopecia areata. After isolation, RNA underwent reverse transcription to generate cDNA as the sequencing template. Sequenced by immunoSEQ multiplex PCR; TCRdb stores in-frame clones only, minus some. This table holds around 100,000 clones, around 84% found once. The treatment was: oral pan-JAK inhibitor, 5-10 mg twice daily. CDR3 length equals 16 residues. Germline-derived CDR1 and CDR2 are MNHNS and SASEGT. V lost 0 bases, J lost 1 base, and 10 bases lay in between. The starting material was CD8+ T cells sorted from blood, obtained around week 31, from a patient treated with tofacitinib. The rearrangement joins TRBV6-1 to TRBJ2-1; possible D gene TRBD1, 6 bases. The source is a human donor with alopecia areata. The CDR3 protein is CASSEAYRVSYNEQFF. CDR3 coding DNA: TGTGCCAGCAGTGAAGCATACAGGGTGTCCTACAATGAGCAGTTCTTC.